There are a few counts of the clone carrying this T cell receptor (beta chain). Its specificity is not known. Deletions cut 7 bases from V and 2 bases from J, with 12 bases between. Germline V gene sequence: CDR1 ENHRY, CDR2 SYGVKD. The CDR3 has 13 residues. The data belong to a study of T cells after yellow fever vaccination. Template switching by 5'RACE produced TCR cDNA, adding a universal primer site and UMIs. Each CDR3 protein is one row after TCRdb ran MiXCR on the 5' RACE reads. The data hold 320,000 or so distinct CDR3 sequences, with 8% to 9.5% observed a single time. Overall study results and limits: The study re-detected most primary-vaccination clones after the booster (96% CD4, 88% CD8). On re-exposure, the response was weaker but peaked faster, at day 5 versus 15. The study noted that FACS-sorted repertoires could contain abundant clonotypes contaminating from the bulk population.

Sequenced here: PBMCs, sampled around 45 days after the first yellow fever vaccination. The receptor was isolated from a man in his late teens or twenties who received the YFV17D yellow fever vaccine. The gene calls are TRBV10-3 and TRBJ2-7; D possibly corresponds to TRBD1 (6 bases). In DNA form, the CDR3 reads TGTGCCATCACGAAAACAGGGACCTACGAGCAGTACTTC. It encodes CAITKTGTYEQYF.